This T cell receptor (beta chain) was identified in a study of control samples from healthy donors and cancer patients. Clones were read by immunoSEQ multiplex PCR, and TCRdb kept only the in-frame ones, dropping some. The sample shows around 130,000 clones, 80% to 95% of them seen only once. The CDR3 runs to 14 residues. The germline V gene encodes CDR1 GTSNPN and CDR2 SVGIG (reference sequence). J gave up 6 bases and V 3 bases, and 10 bases lay outside the gene matches. The sequence was collected from a man aged 18 to 29 in good health. The chain joins TRBV30 to TRBJ1-1; TRBD1 agrees at 7 bases. The sample taken for sequencing was blood. The CDR3 sequence: CAWRGTDRWAEAFF. As DNA, the CDR3 is TGTGCCTGGAGGGGGACAGATCGATGGGCTGAAGCTTTCTTT.